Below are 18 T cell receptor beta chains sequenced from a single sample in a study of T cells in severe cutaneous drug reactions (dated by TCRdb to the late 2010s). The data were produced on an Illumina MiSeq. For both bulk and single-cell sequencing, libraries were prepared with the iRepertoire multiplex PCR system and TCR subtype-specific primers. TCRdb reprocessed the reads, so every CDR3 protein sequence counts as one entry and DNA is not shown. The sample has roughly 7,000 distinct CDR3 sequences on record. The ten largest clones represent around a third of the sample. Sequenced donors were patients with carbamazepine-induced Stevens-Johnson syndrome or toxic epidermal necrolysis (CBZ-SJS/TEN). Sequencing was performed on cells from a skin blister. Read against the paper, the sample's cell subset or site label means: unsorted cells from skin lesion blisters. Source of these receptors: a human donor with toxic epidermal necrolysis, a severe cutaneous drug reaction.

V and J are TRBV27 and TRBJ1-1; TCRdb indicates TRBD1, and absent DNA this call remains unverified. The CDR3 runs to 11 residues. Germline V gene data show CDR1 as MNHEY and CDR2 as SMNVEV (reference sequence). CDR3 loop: CATHRGTEAFF.

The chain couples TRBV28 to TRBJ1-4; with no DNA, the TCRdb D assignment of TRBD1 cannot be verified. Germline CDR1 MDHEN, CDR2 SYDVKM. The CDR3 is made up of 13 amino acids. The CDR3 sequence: CASSHAPFEKLFF.

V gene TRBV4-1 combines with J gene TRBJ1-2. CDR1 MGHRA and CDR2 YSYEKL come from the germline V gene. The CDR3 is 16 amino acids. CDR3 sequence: CASSQVVAAGFYGYTF.

Here the CDR3 reads CACRGTGNYGYTF. The chain combines TRBV30 with TRBJ1-2; no DNA is available, so the TRBD1 call from TCRdb remains unchecked. Germline CDR1 and CDR2: GTSNPN and SVGIG (reference sequence). The CDR3 is 13 residues long. The variable domain in full, completed from reference TRBV30 and TRBJ1-2, reads SQTIHQWPATLVQPVGSPLSLECTVEGTSNPNLYWYRQAAGRGLQLLFYSVGIGQISSEVPQNLSASRPQDRQFILSSKKLLLSDSGFYLCACRGTGNYGYTFGSGTRLTVV.

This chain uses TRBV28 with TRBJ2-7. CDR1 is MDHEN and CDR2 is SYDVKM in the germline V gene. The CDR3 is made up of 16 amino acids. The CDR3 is CASSFRYGSPYYEQYF.

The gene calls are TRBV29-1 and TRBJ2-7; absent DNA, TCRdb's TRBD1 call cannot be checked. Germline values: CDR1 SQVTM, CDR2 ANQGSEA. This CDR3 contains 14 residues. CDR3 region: CSVRRDGTGDEQYF.

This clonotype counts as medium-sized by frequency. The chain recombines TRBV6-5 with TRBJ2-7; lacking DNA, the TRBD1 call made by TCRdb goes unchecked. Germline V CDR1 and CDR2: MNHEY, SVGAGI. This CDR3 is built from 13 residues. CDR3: CASSDGGHYEQYF.

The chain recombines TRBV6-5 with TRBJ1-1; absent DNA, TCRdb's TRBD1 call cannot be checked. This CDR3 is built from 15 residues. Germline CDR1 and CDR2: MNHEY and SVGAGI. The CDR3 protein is CASSYSGAENTEAFF.

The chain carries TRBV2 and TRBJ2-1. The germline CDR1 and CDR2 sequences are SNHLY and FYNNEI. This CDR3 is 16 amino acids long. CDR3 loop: CASLRDEVMVRNEQFF.

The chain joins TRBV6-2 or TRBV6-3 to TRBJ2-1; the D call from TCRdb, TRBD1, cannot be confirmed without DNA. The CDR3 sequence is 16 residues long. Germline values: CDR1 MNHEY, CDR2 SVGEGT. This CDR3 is CASSFGQVSDLGPQFF.

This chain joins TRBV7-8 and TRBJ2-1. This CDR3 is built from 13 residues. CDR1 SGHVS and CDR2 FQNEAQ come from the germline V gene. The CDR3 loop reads CASSQTYYNEQFF.

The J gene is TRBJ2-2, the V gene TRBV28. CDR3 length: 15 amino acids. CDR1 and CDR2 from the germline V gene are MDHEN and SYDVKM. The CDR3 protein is CASSFSVGFTGELFF.

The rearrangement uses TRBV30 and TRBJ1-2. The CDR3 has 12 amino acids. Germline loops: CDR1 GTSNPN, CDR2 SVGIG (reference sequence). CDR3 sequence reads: CAWSATGARYTF.

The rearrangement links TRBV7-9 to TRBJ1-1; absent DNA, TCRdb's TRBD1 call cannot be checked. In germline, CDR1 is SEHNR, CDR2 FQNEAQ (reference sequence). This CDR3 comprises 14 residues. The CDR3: CASSWGRGDTEAFF. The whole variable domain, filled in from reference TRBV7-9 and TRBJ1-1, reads DTGVSQNPRHKITKRGQNVTFRCDPISEHNRLYWYRQTLGQGPEFLTYFQNEAQLEKSRLLSDRFSAERPKGSFSTLEIQRTEQGDSAMYLCASSWGRGDTEAFFGQGTRLTVV.

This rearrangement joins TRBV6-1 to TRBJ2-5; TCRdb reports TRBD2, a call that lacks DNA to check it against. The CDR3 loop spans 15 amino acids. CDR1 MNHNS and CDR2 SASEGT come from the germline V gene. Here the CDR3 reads CASSVGRGGEQTQYF.

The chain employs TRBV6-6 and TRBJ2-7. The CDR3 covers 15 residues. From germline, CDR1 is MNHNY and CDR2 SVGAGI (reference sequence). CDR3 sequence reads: CASSYSREPRYEQYF.

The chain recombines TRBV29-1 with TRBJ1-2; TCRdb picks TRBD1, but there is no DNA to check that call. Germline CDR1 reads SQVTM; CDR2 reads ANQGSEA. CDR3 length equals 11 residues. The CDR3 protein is CSLGGIDGYTF.

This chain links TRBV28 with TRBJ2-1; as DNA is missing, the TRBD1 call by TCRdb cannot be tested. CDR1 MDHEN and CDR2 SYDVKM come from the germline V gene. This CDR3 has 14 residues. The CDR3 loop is CASSLGGWVNEQFF.